The rows below give T cell receptor beta chains drawn from one sample of a study of blood T cell repertoires in COVID-19. Clones were sequenced by immunoSEQ multiplex PCR, and TCRdb holds only the in-frame ones, with some missing. The table records some 130,000 clones, approximately 70% of them present only once. Specimen: peripheral blood. These receptor sequences come from a woman aged 70 to 79 with acute or convalescent COVID-19. CDR3s include the opening cysteine and the closing phenylalanine or tryptophan. D genes are given only for firm matches. Some rows have no size entry. The others give once, few or many, or a class for an expanded clone.

clone_size: -
v_call: TRBV5-1
d_call: TRBD1
j_call: TRBJ2-7
cdr3_aa: CASNIDRQGLEQYF
cdr3_nt: TGCGCCAGCAACATAGACAGACAGGGTCTCGAGCAGTACTTC

clone_size: -
v_call: TRBV7-9
d_call: -
j_call: TRBJ1-6
cdr3_aa: CASSLGRGGARDSPLHF
cdr3_nt: TGTGCCAGCAGCTTGGGGCGAGGGGGGGCGAGGGATTCACCCCTCCACTTT

clone_size: -
v_call: TRBV19
d_call: -
j_call: TRBJ1-1
cdr3_aa: CASSAGVGTEAFF
cdr3_nt: TGTGCCAGTAGTGCAGGGGTTGGGACTGAAGCTTTCTTT

clone_size: -
v_call: TRBV5-1
d_call: -
j_call: TRBJ1-1
cdr3_aa: CASSLVVGGTEAFF
cdr3_nt: TGCGCCAGCAGCTTGGTCGTCGGGGGGACTGAAGCTTTCTTT

clone_size: -
v_call: TRBV7-9
d_call: -
j_call: TRBJ2-7
cdr3_aa: CASSFRDEQYF
cdr3_nt: TGTGCCAGCAGCTTCCGGGACGAGCAGTACTTC

clone_size: -
v_call: TRBV15
d_call: TRBD1
j_call: TRBJ1-2
cdr3_aa: CATSRDSGTGGDLHGYTF
cdr3_nt: TGTGCCACCAGCAGAGATTCTGGGACAGGGGGCGACCTTCATGGCTACACCTTC

clone_size: few
v_call: TRBV19
d_call: TRBD2
j_call: TRBJ2-4
cdr3_aa: CASKREVAGAKNIQYF
cdr3_nt: TGTGCCAGTAAGAGAGAGGTAGCGGGAGCCAAAAACATTCAGTACTTC

clone_size: -
v_call: TRBV3-1/TRBV3-2
d_call: -
j_call: TRBJ1-2
cdr3_aa: CASSQDWQGTRGYTF
cdr3_nt: TGTGCCAGCAGCCAAGATTGGCAGGGTACGCGCGGCTACACCTTC

clone_size: -
v_call: TRBV6-5
d_call: -
j_call: TRBJ1-2
cdr3_aa: CASSFREGVYGYTF
cdr3_nt: TGTGCCAGCAGCTTCAGGGAGGGGGTCTATGGCTACACCTTC

clone_size: -
v_call: TRBV6-5
d_call: -
j_call: TRBJ1-1
cdr3_aa: CASRESGMRTEAFF
cdr3_nt: TGTGCCAGCAGAGAGTCCGGAATGAGGACTGAAGCTTTCTTT

clone_size: -
v_call: TRBV28
d_call: TRBD1
j_call: TRBJ2-7
cdr3_aa: CASSLWGDRGKNEQYF
cdr3_nt: TGTGCCAGCAGTTTATGGGGGGACAGGGGGAAAAACGAGCAGTACTTC

clone_size: -
v_call: TRBV5-1
d_call: -
j_call: TRBJ2-7
cdr3_aa: CASSTSGSYEQYF
cdr3_nt: TGCGCCAGCAGCACGTCGGGGTCCTACGAGCAGTACTTC

clone_size: -
v_call: TRBV5-8
d_call: TRBD2
j_call: TRBJ2-2
cdr3_aa: CASSYDSGSGTGELFF
cdr3_nt: TGTGCCAGCAGCTACGATAGCGGGAGTGGTACCGGGGAGCTGTTTTTT

clone_size: -
v_call: TRBV28
d_call: TRBD2
j_call: TRBJ2-1
cdr3_aa: CASSRLAGEGDEQFF
cdr3_nt: TGTGCCAGCAGTCGCCTAGCGGGAGAGGGCGATGAGCAGTTCTTC

clone_size: -
v_call: TRBV25-1
d_call: -
j_call: TRBJ2-5
cdr3_aa: CASSQQGPGETQYF
cdr3_nt: TGTGCCAGCAGTCAGCAGGGGCCAGGGGAGACCCAGTACTTC

clone_size: -
v_call: TRBV6-5
d_call: -
j_call: TRBJ2-1
cdr3_aa: CASSYSLAIKDEQFF
cdr3_nt: TGTGCCAGCAGTTACAGCCTAGCTATAAAGGATGAGCAGTTCTTC

clone_size: -
v_call: TRBV11-2
d_call: TRBD2
j_call: TRBJ2-1
cdr3_aa: CASSLAAGGYNEQFF
cdr3_nt: TGTGCCAGCAGCTTAGCAGCGGGGGGCTACAATGAGCAGTTCTTC

clone_size: -
v_call: TRBV7-8
d_call: -
j_call: TRBJ1-6
cdr3_aa: CASSRQDNSPLHF
cdr3_nt: TGTGCCAGCAGTAGACAGGATAATTCACCCCTCCACTTT

clone_size: -
v_call: TRBV7-9
d_call: -
j_call: TRBJ1-1
cdr3_aa: CASSLGETGWDTEAFF
cdr3_nt: TGTGCCAGCAGCTTAGGTGAGACAGGTTGGGACACTGAAGCTTTCTTT

clone_size: -
v_call: TRBV5-6
d_call: -
j_call: TRBJ2-7
cdr3_aa: CASSFRDEQYF
cdr3_nt: TGTGCCAGCAGCTTCCGGGACGAGCAGTACTTC

clone_size: -
v_call: TRBV7-2
d_call: -
j_call: TRBJ2-1
cdr3_aa: CASSLLGVGARFEQFF
cdr3_nt: TGTGCCAGCAGCTTGCTTGGGGTGGGGGCGCGATTTGAGCAGTTCTTC

clone_size: -
v_call: TRBV7-2
d_call: -
j_call: TRBJ2-4
cdr3_aa: CASSPVAKNIQYF
cdr3_nt: TGTGCCAGCAGCCCCGTAGCCAAAAACATTCAGTACTTC

clone_size: -
v_call: TRBV4-3
d_call: -
j_call: TRBJ1-1
cdr3_aa: CASSLGQRNTEAFF
cdr3_nt: TGCGCCAGCAGCCTTGGGCAGAGGAACACTGAAGCTTTCTTT

clone_size: -
v_call: TRBV5-1
d_call: -
j_call: TRBJ2-3
cdr3_aa: CASSFTGQPQRDTQYF
cdr3_nt: TGCGCCAGCAGCTTCACAGGACAGCCCCAGCGGGATACGCAGTATTTT

clone_size: -
v_call: TRBV14
d_call: -
j_call: TRBJ1-2
cdr3_aa: CASSQGWSGGRNYGYTF
cdr3_nt: TGTGCCAGCAGCCAAGGGTGGTCGGGGGGAAGAAACTATGGCTACACCTTC

clone_size: few
v_call: TRBV6-2/TRBV6-3
d_call: TRBD2
j_call: TRBJ2-2
cdr3_aa: CASSPTFSGGANTGELFF
cdr3_nt: TGTGCCAGCAGCCCTACCTTTAGCGGGGGGGCGAACACCGGGGAGCTGTTTTTT

clone_size: -
v_call: TRBV23-1
d_call: -
j_call: TRBJ2-4
cdr3_aa: CASSQSALRGAKNIQYF
cdr3_nt: TGCGCCAGCAGTCAATCTGCCCTTAGGGGGGCCAAAAACATTCAGTACTTC

clone_size: -
v_call: TRBV11-3
d_call: TRBD1
j_call: TRBJ2-2
cdr3_aa: CASSPGGNTGELFF
cdr3_nt: TGTGCCAGCAGCCCAGGGGGGAACACCGGGGAGCTGTTTTTT

clone_size: -
v_call: TRBV6-8
d_call: -
j_call: TRBJ1-6
cdr3_aa: CASSYPPPARCNSPLHF
cdr3_nt: TGTGCCAGCAGTTATCCCCCCCCCGCCAGGTGTAATTCACCCCTCCACTTT

clone_size: -
v_call: TRBV5-4
d_call: -
j_call: TRBJ1-6
cdr3_aa: CASSLWGGHNSPLHF
cdr3_nt: TGTGCCAGCAGCCTATGGGGGGGGCACAATTCACCCCTCCACTTT

clone_size: -
v_call: TRBV5-4
d_call: -
j_call: TRBJ2-3
cdr3_aa: CASSPAGGSSTDTQYF
cdr3_nt: TGTGCCAGCAGCCCGGCCGGCGGGTCTAGCACAGATACGCAGTATTTT

clone_size: -
v_call: TRBV6-2/TRBV6-3
d_call: -
j_call: TRBJ2-2
cdr3_aa: CASSYPGTSLGRELFF
cdr3_nt: TGTGCCAGCAGTTACCCCGGGACATCCCTTGGGAGGGAGCTGTTTTTT

clone_size: few
v_call: TRBV7-8
d_call: TRBD2
j_call: TRBJ2-7
cdr3_aa: CASSLGPRREGYEQYF
cdr3_nt: TGTGCCAGCAGCTTGGGGCCCAGGAGGGAGGGCTACGAGCAGTACTTC

clone_size: few
v_call: TRBV18
d_call: -
j_call: TRBJ2-2
cdr3_aa: CASSPPGGANTGELFF
cdr3_nt: TGTGCCAGCTCACCACCTGGCGGGGCGAACACCGGGGAGCTGTTTTTT

clone_size: -
v_call: TRBV30
d_call: TRBD1
j_call: TRBJ1-3
cdr3_aa: CAWTTGGSSGNTIYF
cdr3_nt: TGTGCCTGGACGACAGGGGGCTCCTCTGGAAACACCATATATTTT

clone_size: many
v_call: TRBV15
d_call: -
j_call: TRBJ1-1
cdr3_aa: CATSRDTGAEAFF
cdr3_nt: TGTGCCACCAGCAGAGATACAGGCGCTGAAGCTTTCTTT

clone_size: -
v_call: TRBV7-2
d_call: -
j_call: TRBJ1-2
cdr3_aa: CASSLGGAQSYGYTF
cdr3_nt: TGTGCCAGCAGCCTCGGGGGGGCGCAGAGCTATGGCTACACCTTC

clone_size: -
v_call: TRBV27
d_call: -
j_call: TRBJ2-7
cdr3_aa: CASRGLVGYEQYF
cdr3_nt: TGTGCCAGCAGGGGCCTTGTTGGCTACGAGCAGTACTTC

clone_size: few
v_call: TRBV5-6
d_call: -
j_call: TRBJ1-5
cdr3_aa: CASSLGRGNQPQHF
cdr3_nt: TGTGCCAGCAGCTTGGGCAGGGGTAATCAGCCCCAGCATTTT

clone_size: -
v_call: TRBV7-2
d_call: -
j_call: TRBJ2-1
cdr3_aa: CASSLEAGGSYNEQFF
cdr3_nt: TGTGCCAGCAGCTTAGAGGCAGGAGGCTCCTACAATGAGCAGTTCTTC

clone_size: few
v_call: TRBV2
d_call: TRBD1
j_call: TRBJ1-2
cdr3_aa: CASSPDRDGRGYTF
cdr3_nt: TGTGCCAGCAGTCCAGACAGGGATGGACGTGGCTACACCTTC

clone_size: -
v_call: TRBV25-1
d_call: -
j_call: TRBJ1-2
cdr3_aa: CASSESYGRDYGYTF
cdr3_nt: TGTGCCAGCAGTGAATCCTATGGCAGGGACTATGGCTACACCTTC

clone_size: -
v_call: TRBV19
d_call: TRBD1
j_call: TRBJ1-1
cdr3_aa: CASSPLDRVNTEAFF
cdr3_nt: TGTGCCAGTAGTCCCCTCGACAGGGTAAACACTGAAGCTTTCTTT

clone_size: few
v_call: TRBV28
d_call: -
j_call: TRBJ2-4
cdr3_aa: CASSFQGGSRNIQYF
cdr3_nt: TGTGCCAGCAGTTTTCAAGGGGGATCGAGAAACATTCAGTACTTC

clone_size: -
v_call: TRBV28
d_call: -
j_call: TRBJ1-5
cdr3_aa: CASSPALRGQPQHF
cdr3_nt: TGTGCCAGCAGTCCGGCCCTTAGGGGTCAGCCCCAGCATTTT

clone_size: -
v_call: TRBV5-1
d_call: TRBD1
j_call: TRBJ2-5
cdr3_aa: CASSLSGQGQETQYF
cdr3_nt: TGCGCCAGCAGCTTGTCGGGACAGGGTCAAGAGACCCAGTACTTC

clone_size: once
v_call: TRBV5-6
d_call: TRBD2
j_call: TRBJ2-3
cdr3_aa: CASSHSGGTDTQYF
cdr3_nt: TGTGCCAGCAGCCATAGCGGGGGGACAGATACGCAGTATTTT

clone_size: -
v_call: TRBV4-1
d_call: TRBD1
j_call: TRBJ2-5
cdr3_aa: CASRAMTGGPSEAQYF
cdr3_nt: TGCGCCAGCAGAGCAATGACAGGGGGCCCGAGTGAGGCCCAGTACTTC

clone_size: few
v_call: TRBV6-5
d_call: -
j_call: TRBJ1-1
cdr3_aa: CASSSPRGAEAFF
cdr3_nt: TGTGCCAGCAGTTCCCCGCGGGGGGCTGAAGCTTTCTTT

clone_size: few
v_call: TRBV5-1
d_call: -
j_call: TRBJ1-1
cdr3_aa: CASSLALRGSNTEAFF
cdr3_nt: TGCGCCAGCAGCTTGGCGTTGCGGGGTTCGAACACTGAAGCTTTCTTT

clone_size: -
v_call: TRBV29-1
d_call: -
j_call: TRBJ2-1
cdr3_aa: CSVQTVNEQFF
cdr3_nt: TGCAGCGTCCAGACTGTCAATGAGCAGTTCTTC

clone_size: once
v_call: TRBV5-1
d_call: -
j_call: TRBJ2-5
cdr3_aa: CASRPDYGRETQYF
cdr3_nt: TGCGCCAGCAGACCCGACTATGGGCGAGAGACCCAGTACTTC

clone_size: many
v_call: TRBV2
d_call: TRBD1
j_call: TRBJ2-7
cdr3_aa: CASNKETGPYEQYF
cdr3_nt: TGTGCCAGCAATAAAGAGACAGGGCCTTACGAGCAGTACTTC